The sequence of this T cell receptor beta chain was determined in a study of cytomegalovirus exposure and HLA in healthy donors. With 60 Vbeta and 13 Jbeta primers, the PCR was carried out. TCRdb keeps only in-frame clones here, not all; method: immunoSEQ multiplex PCR. The sample carries 75,000 to 100,000 clones, less than 85% recorded once. V was clipped by 7 bases and J by 3 bases, with 19 bases between them. Germline values: CDR1 MNHEY, CDR2 SVGAGI. The CDR3 is 15 residues long. This clone is a singleton in its sample. Its specificity is unknown. Study outcomes and limitations: Among the sequence variants, a highly shared cluster was likely an artifact of sequencing.

The sequencing input was PBMCs. This clonotype was obtained from a male donor in good health and CMV-seronegative. The chain couples TRBV6-5 to TRBJ2-7; no firm D call. CDR3 sequence (DNA): TGTGCCAGCAAAGTCGTCGCGGCAGAACACTACGAGCAGTACTTC. It is translated as CASKVVAAEHYEQYF.